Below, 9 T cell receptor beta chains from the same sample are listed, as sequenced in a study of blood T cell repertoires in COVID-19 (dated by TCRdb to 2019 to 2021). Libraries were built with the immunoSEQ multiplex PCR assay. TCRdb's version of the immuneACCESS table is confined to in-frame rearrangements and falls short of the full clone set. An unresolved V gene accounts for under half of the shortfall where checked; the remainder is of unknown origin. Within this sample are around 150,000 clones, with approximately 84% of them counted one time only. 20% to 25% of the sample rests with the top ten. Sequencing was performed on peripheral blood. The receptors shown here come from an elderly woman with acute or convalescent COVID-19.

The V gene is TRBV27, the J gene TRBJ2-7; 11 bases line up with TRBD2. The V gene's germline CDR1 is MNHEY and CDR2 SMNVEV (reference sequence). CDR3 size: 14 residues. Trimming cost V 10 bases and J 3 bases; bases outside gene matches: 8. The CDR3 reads CATSRLAGRYEQYF. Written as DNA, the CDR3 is TGTGCCACCTCCCGACTAGCGGGACGCTACGAGCAGTACTTC.

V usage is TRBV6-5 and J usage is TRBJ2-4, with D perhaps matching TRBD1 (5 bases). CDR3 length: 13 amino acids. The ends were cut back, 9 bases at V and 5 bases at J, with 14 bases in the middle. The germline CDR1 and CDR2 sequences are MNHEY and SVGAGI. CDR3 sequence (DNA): TGTGCCAGTCGATTAGAGACAGAAAACATTCAGTACTTC. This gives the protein CASRLETENIQYF.

CDR3 DNA sequence: TGTGCCAGCTCGCCTGCTAGCGGGAGGGCGAAGGGTACGCAGTATTTT. Translated: CASSPASGRAKGTQYF. The chain joins TRBV18 to TRBJ2-3; TRBD2 agrees at 12 bases. V was clipped by 6 bases and J by 8 bases; unmatched bases: 12. This CDR3 contains 16 residues. Germline CDR1 reads KGHSH; CDR2 reads LQKENI.

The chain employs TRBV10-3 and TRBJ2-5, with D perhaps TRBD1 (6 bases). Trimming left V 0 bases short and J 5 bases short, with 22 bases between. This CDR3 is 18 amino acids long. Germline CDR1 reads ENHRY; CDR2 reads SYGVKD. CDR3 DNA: TGTGCCATCAGTGAGTCGCTCGGACCAGGGGATGGTGGGGAGACCCAGTACTTC. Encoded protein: CAISESLGPGDGGETQYF.

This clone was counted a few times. CDR3 coding DNA: TGTGCTAGTGGTTTGAGGGCAGGGGACACCGGGGAGCTGTTTTTT. Translating gives CASGLRAGDTGELFF. This chain connects TRBV12-5 to TRBJ2-2, with a tentative D call TRBD1 (6 bases). The CDR3 extends over 15 amino acids. V was trimmed by 2 bases and J by 3 bases, leaving 10 bases between them. Germline V lookup: CDR1 LGHNT, CDR2 FRNRAP. Full variable domain (remainder filled in from reference TRBV12-5 and TRBJ2-2): DARVTQTPRHKVTEMGQEVTMRCQPILGHNTVFWYRQTMMQGLELLAYFRNRAPLDDSGMPKDRFSAEMPDATLATLKIQPSEPRDSAVYFCASGLRAGDTGELFFGEGSRLTVL.

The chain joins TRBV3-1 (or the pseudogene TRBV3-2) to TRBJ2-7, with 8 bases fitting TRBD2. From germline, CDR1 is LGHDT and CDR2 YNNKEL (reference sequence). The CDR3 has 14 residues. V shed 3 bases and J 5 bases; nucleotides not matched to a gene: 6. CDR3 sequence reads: CASSHSGRGDEQYF. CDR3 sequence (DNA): TGTGCCAGCAGCCACAGCGGGAGAGGCGACGAGCAGTACTTC.

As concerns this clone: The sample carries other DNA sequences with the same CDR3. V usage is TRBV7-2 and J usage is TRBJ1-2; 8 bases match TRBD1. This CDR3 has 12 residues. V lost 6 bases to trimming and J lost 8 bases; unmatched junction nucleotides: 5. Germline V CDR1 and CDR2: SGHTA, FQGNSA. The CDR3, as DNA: TGTGCCAGCAGTTTATCAGGGGGCGGCTACACCTTC. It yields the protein CASSLSGGGYTF.

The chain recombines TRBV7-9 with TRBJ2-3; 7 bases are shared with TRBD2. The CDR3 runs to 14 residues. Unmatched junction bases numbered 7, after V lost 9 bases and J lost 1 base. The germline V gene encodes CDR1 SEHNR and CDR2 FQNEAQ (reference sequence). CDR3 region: CASVSLAGTDTQYF. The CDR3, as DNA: TGTGCCAGTGTGAGCCTAGCGGGCACAGATACGCAGTATTTT.

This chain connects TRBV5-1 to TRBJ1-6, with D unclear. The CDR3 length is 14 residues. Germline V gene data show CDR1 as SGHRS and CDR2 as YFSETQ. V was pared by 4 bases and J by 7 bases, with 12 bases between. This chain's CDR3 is CASSLPSVNSPLHF. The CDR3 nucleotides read TGCGCCAGCAGCCTCCCCTCAGTGAATTCACCCCTCCACTTT. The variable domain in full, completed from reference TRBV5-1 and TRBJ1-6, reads KAGVTQTPRYLIKTRGQQVTLSCSPISGHRSVSWYQQTPGQGLQFLFEYFSETQRNKGNFPGRFSGRQFSNSRSEMNVSTLELGDSALYLCASSLPSVNSPLHFGNGTRLTVT.